A selection of T cell receptor beta chains follows, all from one sample in a study of identifying expanded T cells in peripheral blood. TCRdb's copy holds only in-frame clones and misses some; the assay was immunoSEQ multiplex PCR. The data show about 94,000 clones, around 90% seen once. The sequencing input was blood. These TCRs come from a person aged 18 to 75 in good health. Each CDR3 is given with its conserved first and last residue. Rows give clone size only sometimes, using once, few, many, or a class for an expanded clone.

abundance | j_gene | v_gene | CDR3aa
- | TRBJ2-3 | TRBV7-3 | CASSLTRDSTDTQYF
few | TRBJ1-5 | TRBV19 | CASSPARNQPQHF
- | TRBJ1-1 | TRBV10-3 | CAISEGQMNTEAFF
- | TRBJ2-3 | TRBV5-4 | CASSPRTSGGATDTQYF
- | TRBJ1-1 | TRBV29-1 | CSVEAETNTEAFF
- | TRBJ1-5 | TRBV19 | CASSIRTDSYSNQPQHF
- | TRBJ2-1 | TRBV2 | CASSTGEYNEQFF
- | TRBJ1-2 | TRBV18 | CASSPAPDRAYGYTF
- | TRBJ2-7 | TRBV4-2 | CASSPEGVKGNVWEQYF
- | TRBJ2-2 | TRBV5-6 | CASSSGLAGAGELFF
- | TRBJ2-1 | TRBV7-9 | CASSFSGVDEQFF
- | TRBJ1-1 | TRBV19 | CASSRGNTEAFF
- | TRBJ2-3 | TRBV5-1 | CASSLFLTDTQYF
- | TRBJ2-7 | TRBV9 | CASSEDTGFYEQYF
- | TRBJ2-1 | TRBV19 | CASSIGETSYNEQFF
- | TRBJ2-2 | TRBV19 | CASSPGRNTGELFF
once | TRBJ1-2 | TRBV11-1 | CASSSEDYGYTF
- | TRBJ2-5 | TRBV7-9 | CAYSVGGETQYF
- | TRBJ2-1 | TRBV5-1 | CASSLSGSSYNEQFF
- | TRBJ2-2 | TRBV11-3 | CASRLAGAGELFF
- | TRBJ1-6 | TRBV6-1 | CASLPGFTYNSPLHF
- | TRBJ2-7 | TRBV4-2 | CASSQDIVGSWYEQYF
- | TRBJ1-2 | TRBV6-1 | CASGDRFGTRDGYTF
- | TRBJ2-7 | TRBV9 | CASSVDRRGGPPEQPYEQYF
- | TRBJ2-1 | TRBV18 | CASSLDRGGYNEQFF
once | TRBJ2-5 | TRBV21-1 | CASSTPESGRALETQYF
- | TRBJ1-2 | TRBV29-1 | CSVGAGRGYTF
once | TRBJ2-5 | TRBV5-4 | CASSLGGVNQETQYF
- | TRBJ2-7 | TRBV23-1 | CASRYPPGGHDEQYF
- | TRBJ2-2 | TRBV2 | CASRPRGTGRAPNTGELFF
- | TRBJ2-5 | TRBV7-2 | CASSLKTGQETQYF
- | TRBJ1-1 | TRBV6-1 | CASSVKQGLDEAFF
- | TRBJ1-1 | TRBV27 | CASRSYRVNTEAFF
- | TRBJ2-7 | TRBV4-3 | CASSQDFGRYEQYF
- | TRBJ1-1 | TRBV7-8 | CASVAIQGEVEAFF
- | TRBJ1-3 | TRBV18 | CASSPKGTESGNTIYF
once | TRBJ2-5 | TRBV6-1 | CASSTRQGSLETQYF
- | TRBJ1-2 | TRBV10-3 | CASTSDGTFYGYTF
- | TRBJ2-1 | TRBV4-3 | CASSHEGSYNEQFF
- | TRBJ1-5 | TRBV7-6 | CASSLAQGLGNQPQHF
- | TRBJ2-7 | TRBV7-2 | CASSSPQGYEQYF
- | TRBJ1-1 | TRBV7-2 | CASSPGGGGTEAFF
few | TRBJ1-2 | TRBV21-1 | CATYGYTF
- | TRBJ2-6 | TRBV4-3 | CASSPWQGNSPGANVLTF
- | TRBJ1-2 | TRBV5-6 | CASSLGRGTLGGYTF
- | TRBJ2-6 | TRBV19 | CASSSGANVLTF
- | TRBJ1-2 | TRBV30 | CAWSLGRDYGYTF
once | TRBJ1-3 | TRBV2 | CASSEAFGQGVSGNTIYF
few | TRBJ2-2 | TRBV7-2 | CASSLVQGIGGELFF
- | TRBJ2-1 | TRBV5-5 | CASSPWTSHDEQFF
once | TRBJ2-5 | TRBV9 | CASSVEGQETQYF
- | TRBJ2-7 | TRBV13 | CASRARGGQVEQYF
- | TRBJ2-5 | TRBV7-2 | CASGVVRETQYF